The T cell receptor beta chain under discussion was sequenced for a study of T cell responses to AZD1222 COVID-19 vaccine. Germline assignment: CDR1 SGHRS and CDR2 YFSETQ. CDR3 length: 15 amino acids. With 0 bases removed from V and 4 bases from J, the gap between germline ends came to 10 bases. The assay was immunoSEQ multiplex PCR, and TCRdb's table has in-frame clones only and misses some. Here the sample spans nearly 110,000 clones, about 90% being singletons. This clonotype was obtained from an adult in good health. The gene calls are TRBV5-1 and TRBJ2-2; no firm D call. The sequences come from peripheral blood, collected on day 0 of AZD1222 vaccination. The CDR3 DNA follows: TGCGCCAGCAGCTTGGGAGAACCGCGCACCGGGGAGCTGTTTTTT. Its translation is CASSLGEPRTGELFF. The whole variable domain, remainder taken from reference TRBV5-1 and TRBJ2-2, is KAGVTQTPRYLIKTRGQQVTLSCSPISGHRSVSWYQQTPGQGLQFLFEYFSETQRNKGNFPGRFSGRQFSNSRSEMNVSTLELGDSALYLCASSLGEPRTGELFFGEGSRLTVL.